A selection of T cell receptor beta chains follows, all from one sample in a study of shared clonotypes between healthy human individuals. Clones were read by immunoSEQ multiplex PCR, and TCRdb kept only the in-frame ones, dropping some. Counted here are approximately 2.1 million clones, 90% to 95% occurring once; the ten biggest clones make up 0.39%. Specimen: naive CD4+ T cells from PBMCs. These receptor sequences come from a man younger than 35 in good health. Some clones in this sample may be carry-over from other donors' samples. Each CDR3 is given with its conserved first and last residue. Each record gives: V gene, D gene, J gene, clone size, CDR3 protein, CDR3 DNA. The D gene is left open where the match is weak. The listing skips clone size in some rows; elsewhere it reads once, few, many or a size class.

v_gene: TRBV28
d_gene: NA
j_gene: TRBJ1-4
abundance: NA
CDR3aa: CASSLGARAANEKLFF
CDR3nt: TGTGCCAGCAGTTTAGGGGCGCGGGCGGCTAATGAAAAACTGTTTTTT

v_gene: TRBV15
d_gene: NA
j_gene: TRBJ1-2
abundance: NA
CDR3aa: CATSRLVGPNYGYTF
CDR3nt: TGTGCCACCAGCAGACTGGTAGGGCCCAACTATGGCTACACCTTC

v_gene: TRBV19
d_gene: NA
j_gene: TRBJ1-3
abundance: NA
CDR3aa: CASSINQAGNTIYF
CDR3nt: TGTGCCAGTAGTATTAACCAGGCTGGAAACACCATATATTTT

v_gene: TRBV5-4
d_gene: TRBD2
j_gene: TRBJ2-3
abundance: NA
CDR3aa: CASSLGLAARDTQYF
CDR3nt: TGTGCCAGCAGCTTGGGACTAGCCGCCAGAGATACGCAGTATTTT

v_gene: TRBV13
d_gene: TRBD1
j_gene: TRBJ1-1
abundance: NA
CDR3aa: CASSSQGGNTEAFF
CDR3nt: TGTGCCAGCAGCTCTCAGGGGGGGAACACTGAAGCTTTCTTT

v_gene: TRBV28
d_gene: NA
j_gene: TRBJ2-5
abundance: once
CDR3aa: CASSSRQHQETQYF
CDR3nt: TGTGCCAGCAGTTCTAGACAGCACCAAGAGACCCAGTACTTC

v_gene: TRBV29-1
d_gene: NA
j_gene: TRBJ2-3
abundance: NA
CDR3aa: CSGRSTDTQYF
CDR3nt: TGCAGCGGGAGGTCCACAGATACGCAGTATTTT

v_gene: TRBV5-4
d_gene: NA
j_gene: TRBJ1-1
abundance: few
CDR3aa: CASSWGAENTEAFF
CDR3nt: TGTGCCAGCAGCTGGGGGGCGGAGAACACTGAAGCTTTCTTT

v_gene: TRBV28
d_gene: NA
j_gene: TRBJ1-1
abundance: NA
CDR3aa: CASSFFLLGKASEMNTEAFF
CDR3nt: TGTGCCAGCAGTTTTTTTTTATTGGGCAAGGCCTCCGAAATGAACACTGAAGCTTTCTTT

v_gene: TRBV28
d_gene: TRBD1
j_gene: TRBJ2-4
abundance: once
CDR3aa: CASSSGQLAKNIQYF
CDR3nt: TGTGCCAGCAGTTCGGGACAGCTAGCCAAAAACATTCAGTACTTC

v_gene: TRBV7-9
d_gene: NA
j_gene: TRBJ2-7
abundance: NA
CDR3aa: CASSSRAGSEQYF
CDR3nt: TGTGCCAGCAGCTCAAGGGCAGGGTCCGAGCAGTACTTC

v_gene: TRBV10-3
d_gene: NA
j_gene: TRBJ2-5
abundance: NA
CDR3aa: CAISEGMTVQETQYF
CDR3nt: TGTGCCATCAGTGAAGGAATGACAGTACAAGAGACCCAGTACTTC

v_gene: TRBV5-1
d_gene: NA
j_gene: TRBJ2-2
abundance: NA
CDR3aa: CASRLAGTPNTGELFF
CDR3nt: TGCGCCAGCAGGTTGGCCGGGACACCCAACACCGGGGAGCTGTTTTTT

v_gene: TRBV5-1
d_gene: NA
j_gene: TRBJ2-2
abundance: once
CDR3aa: CASSRGDPNTGELFF
CDR3nt: TGCGCCAGCAGCAGGGGGGACCCGAACACCGGGGAGCTGTTTTTT

v_gene: TRBV18
d_gene: TRBD2
j_gene: TRBJ2-7
abundance: once
CDR3aa: CASSPGSGGAYEQYF
CDR3nt: TGTGCCAGCTCTCCCGGGTCGGGGGGAGCCTACGAGCAGTACTTC

v_gene: TRBV28
d_gene: TRBD1
j_gene: TRBJ1-1
abundance: once
CDR3aa: CASSLKGRGRLTEAFF
CDR3nt: TGTGCCAGCAGTTTAAAAGGCAGGGGGCGGCTCACTGAAGCTTTCTTT

v_gene: TRBV7-2
d_gene: NA
j_gene: TRBJ1-5
abundance: NA
CDR3aa: CASSLETEYSNQPQHF
CDR3nt: TGTGCCAGCAGCCTCGAGACCGAATATAGCAATCAGCCCCAGCATTTT

v_gene: TRBV18
d_gene: TRBD2
j_gene: TRBJ2-7
abundance: NA
CDR3aa: CASASSGRNYEQYF
CDR3nt: TGTGCCAGCGCCTCTAGCGGGAGAAACTACGAGCAGTACTTC

v_gene: TRBV5-1
d_gene: TRBD1
j_gene: TRBJ2-5
abundance: NA
CDR3aa: CASSGTGAETQYF
CDR3nt: TGCGCCAGCAGTGGGACAGGGGCAGAGACCCAGTACTTC

v_gene: TRBV9
d_gene: NA
j_gene: TRBJ2-1
abundance: NA
CDR3aa: CASSYGLGGSYNEQFF
CDR3nt: TGTGCCAGCAGCTACGGATTAGGCGGCTCCTACAATGAGCAGTTCTTC

v_gene: TRBV2
d_gene: TRBD2
j_gene: TRBJ2-2
abundance: NA
CDR3aa: CASRGLAGNTGELFF
CDR3nt: TGTGCCAGCAGGGGACTAGCGGGAAACACCGGGGAGCTGTTTTTT

v_gene: TRBV6-1
d_gene: NA
j_gene: TRBJ1-5
abundance: NA
CDR3aa: CAGKTGNQPQHF
CDR3nt: TGTGCCGGGAAGACAGGCAATCAGCCCCAGCATTTT